Described below is a single T cell receptor (beta chain) sequence and its context. Antigen unknown. The sample originates from a study of T cell responses to AZD1222 COVID-19 vaccine. Trimming took 2 bases from V and 6 from J, leaving 9 bases between them. The CDR3 has 13 amino acids. CDR1 is SEHNR, CDR2 FQNEAQ, per germline (reference sequence). This table comes from immunoSEQ multiplex PCR, and its TCRdb copy is limited to in-frame clones, with some not included. Of 150,000 or so clones in the sample, 90% were seen once. Study-level results: Mostly white British, mostly female donors; authors suggested clonal diversity may be underestimated. Spike-specific TCRs gained breadth and depth after people received two AZD1222 doses. Of spike-specific TCRs, nearly half reportedly target regions left unmutated in variants. Seropositive at baseline were only six AZD1222 recipients.

The sequence was collected from an adult who received the AZD1222 COVID-19 vaccine. Specimen: peripheral blood, collected 28 days after the second AZD1222 dose. V gene TRBV7-9 combines with J gene TRBJ2-3; D uncertain. The CDR3 region is CASSLLITDTQYF. The CDR3, as DNA: TGTGCCAGCAGCTTACTCATTACCGATACGCAGTATTTT.